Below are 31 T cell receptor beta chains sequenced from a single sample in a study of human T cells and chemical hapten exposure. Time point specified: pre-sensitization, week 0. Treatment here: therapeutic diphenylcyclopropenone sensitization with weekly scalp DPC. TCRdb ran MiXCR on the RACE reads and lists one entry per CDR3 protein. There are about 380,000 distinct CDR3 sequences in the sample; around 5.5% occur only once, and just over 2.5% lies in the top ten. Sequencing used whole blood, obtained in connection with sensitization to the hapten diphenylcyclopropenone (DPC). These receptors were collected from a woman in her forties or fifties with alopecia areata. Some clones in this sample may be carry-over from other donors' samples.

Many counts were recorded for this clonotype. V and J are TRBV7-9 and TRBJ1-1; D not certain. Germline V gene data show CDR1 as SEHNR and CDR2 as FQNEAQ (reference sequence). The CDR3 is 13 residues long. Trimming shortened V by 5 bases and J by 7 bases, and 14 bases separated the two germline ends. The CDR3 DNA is TGTGCCAGCAGCCCGACGGATGGATATGAAGCTTTCTTT. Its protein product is CASSPTDGYEAFF.

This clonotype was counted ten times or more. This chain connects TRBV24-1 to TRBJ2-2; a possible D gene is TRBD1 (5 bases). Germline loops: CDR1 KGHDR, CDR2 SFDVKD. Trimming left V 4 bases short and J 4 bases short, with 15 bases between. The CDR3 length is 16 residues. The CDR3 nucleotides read TGTGCCACCAGTGAGGGCAGGGCGTCGTTCACCGGGGAGCTGTTTTTT. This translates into CATSEGRASFTGELFF.

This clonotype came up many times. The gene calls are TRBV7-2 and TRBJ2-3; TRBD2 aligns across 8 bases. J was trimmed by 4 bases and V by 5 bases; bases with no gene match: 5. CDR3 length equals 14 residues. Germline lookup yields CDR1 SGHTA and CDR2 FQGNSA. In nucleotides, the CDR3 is TGTGCCAGCAGCCTGATAGCGGGGCCAGATACGCAGTATTTT. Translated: CASSLIAGPDTQYF.

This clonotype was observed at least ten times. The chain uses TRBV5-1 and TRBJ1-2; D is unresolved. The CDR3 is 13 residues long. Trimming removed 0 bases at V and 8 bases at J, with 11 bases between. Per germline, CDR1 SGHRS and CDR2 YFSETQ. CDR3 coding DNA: TGCGCCAGCAGCTTGGAGAGGGCCCGCGGCTACACCTTC. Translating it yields CASSLERARGYTF.

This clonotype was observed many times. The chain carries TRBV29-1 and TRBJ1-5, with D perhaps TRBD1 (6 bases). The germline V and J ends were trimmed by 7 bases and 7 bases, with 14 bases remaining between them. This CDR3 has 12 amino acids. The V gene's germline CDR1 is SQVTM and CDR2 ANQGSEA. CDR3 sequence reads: CSASDRSQPQHF. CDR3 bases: TGCAGCGCATCAGACAGGAGCCAGCCCCAGCATTTT.

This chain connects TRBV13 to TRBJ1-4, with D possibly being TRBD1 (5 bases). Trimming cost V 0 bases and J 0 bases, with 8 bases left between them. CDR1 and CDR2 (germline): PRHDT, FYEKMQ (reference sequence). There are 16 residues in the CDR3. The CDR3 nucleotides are TGTGCCAGCAGCTTAGGGACAGCATCAACTAATGAAAAACTGTTTTTT. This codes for CASSLGTASTNEKLFF. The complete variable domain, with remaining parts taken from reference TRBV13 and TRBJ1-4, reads AAGVIQSPRHLIKEKRETATLKCYPIPRHDTVYWYQQGPGQDPQFLISFYEKMQSDKGSIPDRFSAQQFSDYHSELNMSSLELGDSALYFCASSLGTASTNEKLFFGSGTQLSVL.

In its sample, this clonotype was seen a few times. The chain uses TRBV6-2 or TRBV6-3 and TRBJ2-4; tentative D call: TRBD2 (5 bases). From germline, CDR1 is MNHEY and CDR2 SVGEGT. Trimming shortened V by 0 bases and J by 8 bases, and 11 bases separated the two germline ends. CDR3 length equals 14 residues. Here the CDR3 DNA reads TGTGCCAGCAGTTACTCGCAACAGAGGGACATTCAGTACTTC. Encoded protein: CASSYSQQRDIQYF.

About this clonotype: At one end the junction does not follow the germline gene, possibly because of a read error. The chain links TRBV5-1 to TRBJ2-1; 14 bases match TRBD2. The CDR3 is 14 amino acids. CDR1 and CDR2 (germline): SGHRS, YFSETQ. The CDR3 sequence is CASSFGRTSGRPRF. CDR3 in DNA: TGCGCCAGCAGCTTTGGGCGGACTAGCGGGAGGCCTCGCTTC.

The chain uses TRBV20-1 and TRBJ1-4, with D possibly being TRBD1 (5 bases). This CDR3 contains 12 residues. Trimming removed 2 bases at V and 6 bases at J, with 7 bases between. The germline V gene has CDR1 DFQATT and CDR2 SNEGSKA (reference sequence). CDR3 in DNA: TGCAGTGCTAGACAGGGTGATGAAAAACTGTTTTTT. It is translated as CSARQGDEKLFF.

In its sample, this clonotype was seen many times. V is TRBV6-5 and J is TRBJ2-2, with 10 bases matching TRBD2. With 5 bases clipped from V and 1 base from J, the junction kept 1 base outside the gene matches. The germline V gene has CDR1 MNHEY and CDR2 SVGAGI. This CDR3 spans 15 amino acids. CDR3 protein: CASSRTSGNTGELFF. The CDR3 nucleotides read TGTGCCAGCAGTAGGACTAGCGGGAACACCGGGGAGCTGTTTTTT.

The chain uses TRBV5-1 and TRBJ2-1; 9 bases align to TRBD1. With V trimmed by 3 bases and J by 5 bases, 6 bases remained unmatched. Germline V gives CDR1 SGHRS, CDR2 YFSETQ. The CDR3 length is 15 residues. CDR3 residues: CASSSRDRADNEQFF. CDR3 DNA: TGCGCCAGCAGCTCCCGGGACAGGGCAGACAATGAGCAGTTCTTC.

As DNA, the CDR3 is TGTGCCAGCAGCCAAGATGGGAGAGGGCCCCAAGAGACCCAGTACTTC. It codes for CASSQDGRGPQETQYF. The genes are TRBV3-1 and TRBJ2-5; possible D gene TRBD2, 5 bases. Per the germline V gene, CDR1 is LGHDT and CDR2 is YNNKEL (reference sequence). The CDR3 has 16 residues. V was trimmed by 0 bases and J by 1 base, leaving 12 bases between them.

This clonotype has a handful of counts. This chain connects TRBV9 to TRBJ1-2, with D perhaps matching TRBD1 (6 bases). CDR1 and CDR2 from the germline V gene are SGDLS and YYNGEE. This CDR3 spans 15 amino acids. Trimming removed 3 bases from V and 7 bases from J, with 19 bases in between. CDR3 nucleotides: TGTGCCAGCAGCGCCGGTCAGGGGACTCTCTCTGGCTACACCTTC. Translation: CASSAGQGTLSGYTF.

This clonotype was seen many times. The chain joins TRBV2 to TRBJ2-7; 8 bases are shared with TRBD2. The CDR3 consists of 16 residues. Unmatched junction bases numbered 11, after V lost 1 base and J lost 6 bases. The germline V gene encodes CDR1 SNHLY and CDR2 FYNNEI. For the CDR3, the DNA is TGTGCCAGCAGTGAAGGGACCATAGCGGGACCCCTCGAGCAGTACTTC. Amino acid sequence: CASSEGTIAGPLEQYF.

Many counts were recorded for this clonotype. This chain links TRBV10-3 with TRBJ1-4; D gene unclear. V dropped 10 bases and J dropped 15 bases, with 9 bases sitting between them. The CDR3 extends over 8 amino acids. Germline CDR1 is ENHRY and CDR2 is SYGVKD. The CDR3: CATEKVFF. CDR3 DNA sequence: TGTGCCACTGAAAAGGTGTTTTTT.

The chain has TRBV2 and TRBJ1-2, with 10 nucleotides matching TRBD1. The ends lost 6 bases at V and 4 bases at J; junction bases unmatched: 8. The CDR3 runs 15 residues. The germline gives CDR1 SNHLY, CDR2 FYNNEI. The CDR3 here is CASRAETGGSYGYTF. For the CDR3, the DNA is TGTGCCAGCAGGGCCGAGACAGGGGGCAGCTATGGCTACACCTTC.

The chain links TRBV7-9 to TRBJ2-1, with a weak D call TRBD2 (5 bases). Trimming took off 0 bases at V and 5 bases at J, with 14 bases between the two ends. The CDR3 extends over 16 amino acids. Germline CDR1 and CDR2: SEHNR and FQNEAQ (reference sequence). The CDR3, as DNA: TGTGCCAGCAGCTTAGCGGGGAGCCCCGTCAACAATGAGCAGTTCTTC. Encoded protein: CASSLAGSPVNNEQFF.

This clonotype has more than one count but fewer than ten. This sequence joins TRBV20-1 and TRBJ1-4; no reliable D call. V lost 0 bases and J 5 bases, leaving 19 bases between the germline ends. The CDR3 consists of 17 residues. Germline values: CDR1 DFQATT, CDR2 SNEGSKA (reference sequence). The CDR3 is CSARDPSAFSGNEKLFF. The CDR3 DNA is TGCAGTGCTAGAGATCCCTCGGCCTTCTCCGGGAATGAAAAACTGTTTTTT.

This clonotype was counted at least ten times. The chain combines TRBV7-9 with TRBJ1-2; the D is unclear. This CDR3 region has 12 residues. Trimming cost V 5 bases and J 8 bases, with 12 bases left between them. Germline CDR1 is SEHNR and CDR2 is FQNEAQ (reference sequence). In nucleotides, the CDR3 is TGTGCCAGCAGCCCGGATATCTACGGCTACACCTTC. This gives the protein CASSPDIYGYTF.

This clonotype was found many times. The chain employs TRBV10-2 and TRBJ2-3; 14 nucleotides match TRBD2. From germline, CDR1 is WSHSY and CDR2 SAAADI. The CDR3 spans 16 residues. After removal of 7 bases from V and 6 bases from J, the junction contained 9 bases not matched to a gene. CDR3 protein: CASNLGLAGAKDTQYF. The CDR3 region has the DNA TGCGCCAGCAACCTGGGACTAGCGGGAGCTAAGGATACGCAGTATTTT.

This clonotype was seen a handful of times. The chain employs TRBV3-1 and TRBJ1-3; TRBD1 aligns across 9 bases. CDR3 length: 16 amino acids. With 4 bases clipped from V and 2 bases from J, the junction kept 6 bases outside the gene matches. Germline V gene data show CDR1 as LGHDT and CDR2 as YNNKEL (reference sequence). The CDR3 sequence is CASSPTGTGTGNTIYF. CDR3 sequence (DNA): TGTGCCAGCAGCCCGACGGGGACAGGGACTGGAAACACCATATATTTT. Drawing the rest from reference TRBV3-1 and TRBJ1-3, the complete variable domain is DTAVSQTPKYLVTQMGNDKSIKCEQNLGHDTMYWYKQDSKKFLKIMFSYNNKELIINETVPNRFSPKSPDKAHLNLHINSLELGDSAVYFCASSPTGTGTGNTIYFGEGSWLTVV.

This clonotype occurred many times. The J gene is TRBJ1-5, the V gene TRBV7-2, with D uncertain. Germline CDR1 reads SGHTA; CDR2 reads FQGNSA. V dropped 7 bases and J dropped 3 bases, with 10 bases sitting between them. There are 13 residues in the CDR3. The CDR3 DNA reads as TGTGCCAGCAATCTCCAAGACAATCAGCCCCAGCATTTT. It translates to CASNLQDNQPQHF.

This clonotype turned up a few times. DNA of the CDR3: TGTGCCATTATGACTAGCGGGGGCCCAAGACGCAGCACAGATACGCAGTATTTT. This gives the protein CAIMTSGGPRRSTDTQYF. The chain carries TRBV2 and TRBJ2-3; 12 bases align to TRBD2. Per germline, CDR1 SNHLY and CDR2 FYNNEI. V shed 10 bases, J shed 0 bases, and the junction held 14 bases outside the gene matches. The CDR3 totals 18 residues.

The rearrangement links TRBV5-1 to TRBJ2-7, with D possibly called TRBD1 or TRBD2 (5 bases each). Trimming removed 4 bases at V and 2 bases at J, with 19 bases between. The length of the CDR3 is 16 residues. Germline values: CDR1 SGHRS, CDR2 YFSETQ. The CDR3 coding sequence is TGCGCCAGCAGCCAGGATGGGACCGCTATAACCTACGAGCAGTACTTC. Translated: CASSQDGTAITYEQYF.

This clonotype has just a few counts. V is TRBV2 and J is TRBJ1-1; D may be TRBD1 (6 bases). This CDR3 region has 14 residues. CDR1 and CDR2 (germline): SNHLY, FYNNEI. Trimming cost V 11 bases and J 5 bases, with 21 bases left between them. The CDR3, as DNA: TGTGCCCTTCAGTCCTCAGGGGCGAGGACTGAAGCTTTCTTT. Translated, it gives CALQSSGARTEAFF.

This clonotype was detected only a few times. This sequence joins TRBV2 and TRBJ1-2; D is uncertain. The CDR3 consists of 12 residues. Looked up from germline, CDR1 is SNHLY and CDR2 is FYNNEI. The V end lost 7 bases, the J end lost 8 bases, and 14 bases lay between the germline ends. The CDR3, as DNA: TGTGCCAGCAAAGGCCTGAGAGACGGCTACACCTTC. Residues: CASKGLRDGYTF. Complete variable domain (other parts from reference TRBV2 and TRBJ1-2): EPEVTQTPSHQVTQMGQEVILRCVPISNHLYFYWYRQILGQKVEFLVSFYNNEISEKSEIFDDQFSVERPDGSNFTLKIRSTKLEDSAMYFCASKGLRDGYTFGSGTRLTVV.

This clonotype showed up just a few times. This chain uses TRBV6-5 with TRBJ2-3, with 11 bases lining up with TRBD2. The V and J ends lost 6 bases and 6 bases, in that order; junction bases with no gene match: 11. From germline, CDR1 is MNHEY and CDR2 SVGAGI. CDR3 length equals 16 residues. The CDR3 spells CASSLAGGPSSDTQYF. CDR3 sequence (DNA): TGTGCCAGCAGCTTAGCGGGAGGGCCGAGTTCCGATACGCAGTATTTT.

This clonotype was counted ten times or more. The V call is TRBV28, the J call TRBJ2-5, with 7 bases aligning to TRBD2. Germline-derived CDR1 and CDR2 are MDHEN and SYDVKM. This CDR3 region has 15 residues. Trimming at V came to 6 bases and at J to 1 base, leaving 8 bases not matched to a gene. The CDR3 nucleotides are TGTGCCAGCAGCCGCAGCGGGAAAGTCCAAGAGACCCAGTACTTC. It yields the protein CASSRSGKVQETQYF.

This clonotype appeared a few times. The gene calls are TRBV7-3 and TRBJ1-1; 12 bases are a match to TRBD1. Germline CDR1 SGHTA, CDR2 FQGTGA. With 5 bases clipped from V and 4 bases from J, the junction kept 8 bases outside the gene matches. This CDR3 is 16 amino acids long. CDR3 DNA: TGTGCCAGCAGCGCCCGGGACAGGGGGCCGGGCACTGAAGCTTTCTTT. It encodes CASSARDRGPGTEAFF.

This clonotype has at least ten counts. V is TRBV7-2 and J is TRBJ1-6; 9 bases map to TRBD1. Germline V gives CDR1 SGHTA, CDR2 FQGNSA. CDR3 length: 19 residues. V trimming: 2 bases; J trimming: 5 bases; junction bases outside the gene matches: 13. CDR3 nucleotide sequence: TGTGCCAGCAGCTTAAGCGGACAGGGGAAATTCGCCAATAATTCACCCCTCCACTTT. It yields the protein CASSLSGQGKFANNSPLHF.

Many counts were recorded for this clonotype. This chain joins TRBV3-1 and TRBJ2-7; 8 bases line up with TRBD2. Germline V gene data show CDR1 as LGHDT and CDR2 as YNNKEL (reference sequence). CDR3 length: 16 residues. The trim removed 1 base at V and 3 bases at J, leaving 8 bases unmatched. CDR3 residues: CASSQGELADFYEQYF. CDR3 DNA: TGTGCCAGCAGCCAAGGCGAACTAGCGGATTTCTACGAGCAGTACTTC.